Shown below are 8 T cell receptor beta chains from a single sample sequenced in a study of blood T cell repertoires in COVID-19. Method: immunoSEQ multiplex PCR; TCRdb's copy keeps in-frame clones and lacks some. The table includes tens of thousands of clones, roughly 88% detected once. Sequencing was carried out using peripheral blood. The receptors were sampled from a man in his fifties with acute or convalescent COVID-19.

The J gene is TRBJ2-5, the V gene TRBV5-4, with 7 bases that match TRBD2. CDR3 size: 13 residues. V lost 5 bases, J lost 5 bases, and 6 bases stayed unmatched. Germline V lookup: CDR1 SGHNT, CDR2 YYREEE (reference sequence). The CDR3 DNA sequence: TGTGCCAGCAGTAGACTAGCAACCGAGACCCAGTACTTC. Its protein is CASSRLATETQYF.

The chain combines TRBV11-3 with TRBJ1-4; D gene ambiguous. Germline assignment: CDR1 SGHNT and CDR2 YENEEA. This CDR3 comprises 15 residues. V lost 5 bases to trimming and J lost 0 bases, with 10 bases between them. CDR3: CASSAGSSTNEKLFF. The DNA for the CDR3 is TGTGCCAGCAGCGCGGGATCTTCAACTAATGAAAAACTGTTTTTT.

The chain recombines TRBV20-1 with TRBJ2-3, with a tentative D call TRBD2 (5 bases). Per the germline V gene, CDR1 is DFQATT and CDR2 is SNEGSKA (reference sequence). The CDR3 covers 14 residues. Trimming left V 3 bases short and J 0 bases short, with 10 bases between. This CDR3 is CSASWLASTDTQYF. CDR3 in DNA: TGCAGTGCTAGTTGGCTAGCTAGCACAGATACGCAGTATTTT.

In its sample, this clone was seen a few times. This rearrangement joins TRBV2 to TRBJ2-7; D remains unclear. This CDR3 region has 14 residues. Deletions cut 3 bases from V and 3 bases from J, with 12 bases between. Per germline, CDR1 SNHLY and CDR2 FYNNEI. The CDR3 DNA follows: TGTGCCAGCAGTGAGAGATCGCCCGGCTACGAGCAGTACTTC. Amino acid sequence: CASSERSPGYEQYF.

The chain links TRBV2 to TRBJ2-7; maybe TRBD1 (6 bases). Per the germline V gene, CDR1 is SNHLY and CDR2 is FYNNEI. Trimming removed 4 bases at V and 4 bases at J, with 14 bases between. This CDR3 is 14 amino acids long. CDR3 residues: CASSAGAVSYEQYF. CDR3 bases: TGTGCCAGCAGTGCAGGGGCCGTCTCTTACGAGCAGTACTTC. The variable domain in full, completed from reference TRBV2 and TRBJ2-7, reads EPEVTQTPSHQVTQMGQEVILRCVPISNHLYFYWYRQILGQKVEFLVSFYNNEISEKSEIFDDQFSVERPDGSNFTLKIRSTKLEDSAMYFCASSAGAVSYEQYFGPGTRLTVT.

V gene TRBV6-2 or TRBV6-3 combines with J gene TRBJ1-2; possible D gene TRBD1, 6 bases. V was trimmed by 2 bases and J by 4 bases, leaving 11 bases between them. The germline CDR1 and CDR2 sequences are MNHEY and SVGEGT. The CDR3 spans 14 residues. The CDR3 nucleotides read TGTGCCAGCAGTTACGGAGGACAGATCTATGGCTACACCTTC. The encoded protein is CASSYGGQIYGYTF.

The rearrangement uses TRBV12-3 or TRBV12-4 and TRBJ1-2, with no clear D. Between the trimmed V and J ends, which lost 6 bases and 4 bases, there was a span of 12 bases. The CDR3 is 13 amino acids. The CDR3 DNA follows: TGTGCCAGCAGCCCCGGGTCTTTCTATGGCTACACCTTC. Its translation: CASSPGSFYGYTF.

In this sample, this clone turned up once. The chain employs TRBV19 and TRBJ2-7; 12 bases line up with TRBD2. CDR3 length: 16 amino acids. Trimming removed 5 bases from V and 6 bases from J; junction bases left unmatched: 11. Germline CDR1 reads LNHDA; CDR2 reads SQIVND (reference sequence). The CDR3 reads CASSQLAGGSSGEQYF. In nucleotides, the CDR3 is TGTGCCAGTAGTCAACTAGCGGGAGGTTCGTCTGGCGAGCAGTACTTC.